These 3 T cell receptor beta chains were sequenced from one sample in a study of beta chain features in type 1 diabetes. Every isolated RNA sample was fully reverse transcribed, so sequencing captured expressed TCRB transcripts. Method: immunoSEQ multiplex PCR; TCRdb's copy keeps in-frame clones and lacks some. The sample includes about 740,000 clones, roughly 12% seen only once; the top ten take approximately 0.02%. These receptors lack a known antigen. Findings and caveats of the study: Type 1 diabetes patients had moderately but significantly shorter TCRB CDR3s in all four CD4+ subsets.

Sequenced sample: naive CD4+ T cells from blood. All receptors come from a young man with type 1 diabetes.

This clone was picked up a small number of times. J is TRBJ2-6 and V is TRBV18; D gene unclear. CDR1 and CDR2 (germline): KGHSH, LQKENI. V gave up 3 bases and J gave up 0 bases, with 6 bases separating them. The CDR3 is 15 amino acids. CDR3 in amino acids: CASSPASSGANVLTF. DNA for the CDR3: TGTGCCAGCTCACCGGCCAGCTCTGGGGCCAACGTCCTGACTTTC.

Only a few counts were recorded for this clone. The genes are TRBV25-1 and TRBJ1-2, with 8 bases lining up with TRBD1. Trimming cost V 1 base and J 8 bases; bases outside gene matches: 9. There are 15 residues in the CDR3. Germline V CDR1 and CDR2: MGHDK, SYGVNS. The CDR3 DNA reads TGTGCCAGCAGTGAATTATACCGGGACAGGAACGGCTACACCTTC. Translation: CASSELYRDRNGYTF.

This clone was detected a few times. This sample also contains other DNA sequences that code for the same CDR3. V and J are TRBV2 and TRBJ1-5; D is ambiguous. CDR3 length: 13 residues. Germline V gene data show CDR1 as SNHLY and CDR2 as FYNNEI. V lost 1 base to trimming and J lost 3 bases, with 4 bases between them. The CDR3 nucleotides read TGTGCCAGCAGTGAAGAGGCCAATCAGCCCCAGCATTTT. It encodes CASSEEANQPQHF. Full variable domain (missing parts from reference TRBV2 and TRBJ1-5): EPEVTQTPSHQVTQMGQEVILRCVPISNHLYFYWYRQILGQKVEFLVSFYNNEISEKSEIFDDQFSVERPDGSNFTLKIRSTKLEDSAMYFCASSEEANQPQHFGDGTRLSIL.